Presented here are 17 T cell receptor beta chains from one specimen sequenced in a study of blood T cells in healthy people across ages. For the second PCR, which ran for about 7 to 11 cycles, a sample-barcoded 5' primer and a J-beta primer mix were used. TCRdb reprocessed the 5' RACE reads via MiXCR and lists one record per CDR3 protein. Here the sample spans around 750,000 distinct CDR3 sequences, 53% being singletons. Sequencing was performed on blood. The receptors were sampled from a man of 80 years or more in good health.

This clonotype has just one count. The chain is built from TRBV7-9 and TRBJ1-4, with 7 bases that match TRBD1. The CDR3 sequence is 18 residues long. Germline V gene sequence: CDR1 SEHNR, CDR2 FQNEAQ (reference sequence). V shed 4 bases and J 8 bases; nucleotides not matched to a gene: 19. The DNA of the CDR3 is TGTGCCAGCAGCTCGGGACAGACTAAACTGAGGGGTGACGAAAAACTGTTTTTT. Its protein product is CASSSGQTKLRGDEKLFF.

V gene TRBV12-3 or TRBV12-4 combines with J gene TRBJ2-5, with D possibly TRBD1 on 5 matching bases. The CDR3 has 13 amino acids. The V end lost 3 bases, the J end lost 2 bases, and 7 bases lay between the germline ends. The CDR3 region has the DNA TGTGCCAGCAGTTTTCACAGGCAAGAGACCCAGTACTTC. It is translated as CASSFHRQETQYF.

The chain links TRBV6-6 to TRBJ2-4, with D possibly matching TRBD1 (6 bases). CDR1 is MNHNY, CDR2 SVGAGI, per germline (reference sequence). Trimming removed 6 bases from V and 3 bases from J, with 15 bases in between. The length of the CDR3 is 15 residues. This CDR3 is CASSRSGAGKNIQYF. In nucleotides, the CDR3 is TGTGCCAGCAGCCGCTCAGGGGCGGGCAAAAACATTCAGTACTTC.

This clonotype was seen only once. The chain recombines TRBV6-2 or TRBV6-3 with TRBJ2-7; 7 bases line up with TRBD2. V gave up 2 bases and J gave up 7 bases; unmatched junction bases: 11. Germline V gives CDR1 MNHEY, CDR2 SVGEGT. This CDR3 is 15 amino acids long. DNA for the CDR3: TGTGCCAGCAGTTACCCACTAGCGTTCGGCAATGAGCAGTACTTC. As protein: CASSYPLAFGNEQYF.

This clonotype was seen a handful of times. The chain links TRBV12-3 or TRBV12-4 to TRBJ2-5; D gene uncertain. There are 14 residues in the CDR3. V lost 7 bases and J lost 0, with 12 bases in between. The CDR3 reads CASTPTAYQETQYF. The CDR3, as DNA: TGTGCCAGCACCCCGACGGCATACCAAGAGACCCAGTACTTC.

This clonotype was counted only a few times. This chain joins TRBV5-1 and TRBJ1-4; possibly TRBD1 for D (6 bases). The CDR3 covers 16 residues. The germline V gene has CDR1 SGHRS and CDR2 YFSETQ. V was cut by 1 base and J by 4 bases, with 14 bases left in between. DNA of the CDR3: TGCGCCAGCAGCTTGTATCCGACAGGCCGTAATGAAAAACTGTTTTTT. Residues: CASSLYPTGRNEKLFF.

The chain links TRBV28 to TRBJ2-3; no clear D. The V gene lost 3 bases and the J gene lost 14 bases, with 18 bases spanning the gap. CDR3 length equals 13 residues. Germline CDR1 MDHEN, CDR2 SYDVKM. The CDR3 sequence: CASSLGRHRDAYF. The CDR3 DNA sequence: TGTGCCAGCAGTTTGGGCAGGCACAGAGACGCGTATTTT.

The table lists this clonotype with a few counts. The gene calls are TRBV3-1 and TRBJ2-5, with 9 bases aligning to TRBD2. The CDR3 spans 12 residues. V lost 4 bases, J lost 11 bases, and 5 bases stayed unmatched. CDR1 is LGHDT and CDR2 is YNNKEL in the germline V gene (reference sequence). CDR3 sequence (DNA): TGTGCCAGCAGCCCTTTAGCGGGAGAGCAGTACTTC. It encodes CASSPLAGEQYF.

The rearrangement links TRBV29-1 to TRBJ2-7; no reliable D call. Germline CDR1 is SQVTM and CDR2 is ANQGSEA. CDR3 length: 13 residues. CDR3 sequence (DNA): TGCAGGGCCCCGCAGGCGAGCTCCTACGAGCAGTACTTC. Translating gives CRAPQASSYEQYF.

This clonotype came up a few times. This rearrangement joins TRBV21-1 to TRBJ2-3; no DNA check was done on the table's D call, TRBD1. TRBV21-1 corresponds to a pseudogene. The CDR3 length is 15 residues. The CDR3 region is CASSPRRRGTDTQYF. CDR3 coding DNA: TGTGCCAGCAGTCCCCGGCGTCGGGGCACAGATACGCAGTATTTT.

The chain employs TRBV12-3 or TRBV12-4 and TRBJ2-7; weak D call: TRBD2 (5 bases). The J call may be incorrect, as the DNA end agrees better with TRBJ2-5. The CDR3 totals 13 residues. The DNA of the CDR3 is TGTGCCAGCAGTTATATCCCGGGGGAGACCCAGTACTTC. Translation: CASSYIPGETQYF.

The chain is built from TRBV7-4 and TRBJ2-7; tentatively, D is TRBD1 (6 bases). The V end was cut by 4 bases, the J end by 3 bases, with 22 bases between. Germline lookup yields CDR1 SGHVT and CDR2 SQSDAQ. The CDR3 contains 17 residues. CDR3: CASSCSGYRENRYEQYF. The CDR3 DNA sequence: TGTGCCAGCAGCTGTAGTGGCTACAGGGAGAACCGCTACGAGCAGTACTTC.

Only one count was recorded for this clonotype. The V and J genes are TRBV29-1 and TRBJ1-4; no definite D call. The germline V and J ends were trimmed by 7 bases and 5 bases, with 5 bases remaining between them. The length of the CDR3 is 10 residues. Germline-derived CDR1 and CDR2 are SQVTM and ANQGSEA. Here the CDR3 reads CSAANEKLFF. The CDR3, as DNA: TGCAGCGCCGCAAATGAAAAACTGTTTTTT.

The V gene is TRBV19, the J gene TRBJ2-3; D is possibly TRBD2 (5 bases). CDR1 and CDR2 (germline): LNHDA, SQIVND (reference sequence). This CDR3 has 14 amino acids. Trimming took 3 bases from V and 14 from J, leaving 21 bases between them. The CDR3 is CASSISPGIRYAYF. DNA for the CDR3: TGTGCCAGTAGTATTTCCCCGGGAATCAGATACGCGTATTTT.

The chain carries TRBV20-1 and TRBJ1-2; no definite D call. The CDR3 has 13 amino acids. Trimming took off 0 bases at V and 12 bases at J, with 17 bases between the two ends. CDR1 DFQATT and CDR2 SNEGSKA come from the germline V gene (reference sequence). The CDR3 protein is CSARDEDGLGNTF. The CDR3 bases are TGCAGTGCTAGAGATGAGGACGGGTTAGGGAACACCTTC.

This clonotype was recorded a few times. CDR3 amino acids: CASSAGTSTKEEQFF. As DNA, the CDR3 is TGTGCCAGCAGCGCCGGGACTAGCACCAAGGAGGAGCAGTTCTTC. The chain joins TRBV7-9 to TRBJ2-1; the match to TRBD2 covers 9 bases. The CDR3 loop spans 15 amino acids. CDR1 and CDR2 from the germline V gene are SEHNR and FQNEAQ (reference sequence). Trimming cost V 5 bases and J 10 bases; bases outside gene matches: 12.

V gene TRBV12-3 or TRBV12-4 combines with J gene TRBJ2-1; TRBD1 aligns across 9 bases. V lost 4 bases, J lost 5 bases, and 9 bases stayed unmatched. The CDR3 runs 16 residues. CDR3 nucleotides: TGTGCCAGCAGTTCGGTGGGGACAGGGTACAACAATGAGCAGTTCTTC. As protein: CASSSVGTGYNNEQFF.